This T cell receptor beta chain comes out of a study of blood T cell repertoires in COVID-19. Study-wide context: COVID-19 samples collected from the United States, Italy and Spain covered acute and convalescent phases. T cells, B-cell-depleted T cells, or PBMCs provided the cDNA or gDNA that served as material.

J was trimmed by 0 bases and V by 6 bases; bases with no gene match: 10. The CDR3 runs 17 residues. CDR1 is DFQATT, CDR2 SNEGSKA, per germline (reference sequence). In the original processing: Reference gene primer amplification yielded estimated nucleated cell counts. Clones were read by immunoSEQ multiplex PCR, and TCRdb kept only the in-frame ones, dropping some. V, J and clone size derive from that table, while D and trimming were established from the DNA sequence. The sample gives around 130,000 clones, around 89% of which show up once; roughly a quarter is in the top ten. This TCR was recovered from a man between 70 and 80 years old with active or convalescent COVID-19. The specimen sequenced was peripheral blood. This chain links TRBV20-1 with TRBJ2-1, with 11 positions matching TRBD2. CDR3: CSASGLAGRSSYNEQFF. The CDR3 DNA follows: TGCAGTGCGAGTGGACTAGCGGGCAGGAGCTCCTACAATGAGCAGTTCTTC.